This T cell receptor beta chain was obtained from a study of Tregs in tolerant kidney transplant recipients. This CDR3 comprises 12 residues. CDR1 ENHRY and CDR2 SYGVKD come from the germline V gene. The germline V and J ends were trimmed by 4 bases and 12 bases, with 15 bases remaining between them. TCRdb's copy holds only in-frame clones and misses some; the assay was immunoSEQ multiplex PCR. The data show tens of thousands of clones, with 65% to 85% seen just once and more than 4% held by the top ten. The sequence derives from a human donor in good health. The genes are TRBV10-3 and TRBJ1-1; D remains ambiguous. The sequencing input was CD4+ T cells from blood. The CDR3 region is CAISALLGPSFF. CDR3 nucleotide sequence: TGTGCCATCAGTGCGCTCTTAGGTCCTTCTTTCTTT.